This is a list of T cell receptor beta chains from one sample in a study of control samples from healthy donors and cancer patients. Measured with immunoSEQ multiplex PCR; TCRdb has only the in-frame clones, and not every one. The sample has approximately 120,000 clones; around nine tenths are singletons. Sequencing was done on a sample of blood. The receptor source for this set is a human donor in good health. The donor label of this sample is uncertain. Both conserved end residues are part of each CDR3. The order of the fields is J gene, clone size, D gene, V gene, CDR3 DNA, CDR3 protein. A D gene is named only where the DNA matches it firmly. Clone size is shown for a subset of rows, as once, few, many or a class of expanded clone.

j_gene: TRBJ1-5
abundance: -
d_gene: -
v_gene: TRBV6-1
CDR3nt: TGTGCCAGCAGTGAACTTGTCAAAAATCAGCCCCAGCATTTT
CDR3aa: CASSELVKNQPQHF

j_gene: TRBJ1-5
abundance: once
d_gene: -
v_gene: TRBV25-1
CDR3nt: TGTGCCAGCGGACCCAATCAGCCCCAGCATTTT
CDR3aa: CASGPNQPQHF

j_gene: TRBJ1-2
abundance: -
d_gene: -
v_gene: TRBV3-1/TRBV3-2
CDR3nt: TGTGCCAGCAGCCAACCCGACGGATACTATGGCTACACCTTC
CDR3aa: CASSQPDGYYGYTF

j_gene: TRBJ2-3
abundance: -
d_gene: TRBD1
v_gene: TRBV11-2
CDR3nt: TGTGCCAGCAGCTCGACGACAGGGGGAGATACGCAGTATTTT
CDR3aa: CASSSTTGGDTQYF

j_gene: TRBJ1-5
abundance: -
d_gene: -
v_gene: TRBV5-6
CDR3nt: TGTGCCAGCAGCCGTCGGAGTTTCGAGAATAGCAATCAGCCCCAGCATTTT
CDR3aa: CASSRRSFENSNQPQHF

j_gene: TRBJ2-3
abundance: -
d_gene: -
v_gene: TRBV6-4
CDR3nt: TGTGCCAGCAGTGTGCAACCGGCTGCTAGCACAGATACGCAGTATTTT
CDR3aa: CASSVQPAASTDTQYF

j_gene: TRBJ2-3
abundance: -
d_gene: TRBD1
v_gene: TRBV7-3
CDR3nt: TGTGCCAGCAGCTCTGGGACAGGGGCGGGAGATACGCAGTATTTT
CDR3aa: CASSSGTGAGDTQYF

j_gene: TRBJ1-6
abundance: -
d_gene: -
v_gene: TRBV10-3
CDR3nt: TGTGCCACAGGACCGGGACAAGATAATTCACCCCTCCACTTT
CDR3aa: CATGPGQDNSPLHF

j_gene: TRBJ2-3
abundance: -
d_gene: -
v_gene: TRBV29-1
CDR3nt: TGCAGCGTTGAAGGTACGGGCACAGATACGCAGTATTTT
CDR3aa: CSVEGTGTDTQYF

j_gene: TRBJ1-5
abundance: few
d_gene: TRBD1
v_gene: TRBV24-1
CDR3nt: TGTGCCACCAGTGCAGGGACAGGTGAAGGTCAGCCCCAGCATTTT
CDR3aa: CATSAGTGEGQPQHF

j_gene: TRBJ1-1
abundance: -
d_gene: -
v_gene: TRBV6-6
CDR3nt: TGTGCCAGCACACTCCAGGGAGGGAACACTGAAGCTTTCTTT
CDR3aa: CASTLQGGNTEAFF

j_gene: TRBJ2-3
abundance: -
d_gene: -
v_gene: TRBV18
CDR3nt: TGTGCCAGCTCACCACCTGGGGCTGGGAACACAGATACGCAGTATTTT
CDR3aa: CASSPPGAGNTDTQYF

j_gene: TRBJ2-3
abundance: -
d_gene: TRBD2
v_gene: TRBV6-4
CDR3nt: TGTGCCAGCAGTGACTCGACTAGCGGGGGGGCAGATACGCAGTATTTT
CDR3aa: CASSDSTSGGADTQYF

j_gene: TRBJ1-2
abundance: -
d_gene: -
v_gene: TRBV5-1
CDR3nt: TGCGCCAGCAGCTCCCTGGGGGGGAATGGCTACACCTTC
CDR3aa: CASSSLGGNGYTF

j_gene: TRBJ1-2
abundance: -
d_gene: -
v_gene: TRBV24-1
CDR3nt: TGTGCCACCAGTGAGTCAGATCCTCCATTCTACACCTTC
CDR3aa: CATSESDPPFYTF

j_gene: TRBJ1-2
abundance: -
d_gene: -
v_gene: TRBV5-4
CDR3nt: TGTGCCAGCAGCTTGGAAACAGTTCGTGGCTACACCTTC
CDR3aa: CASSLETVRGYTF

j_gene: TRBJ1-3
abundance: -
d_gene: -
v_gene: TRBV14
CDR3nt: TGTGCCAGCAGCCGGGGAGTGGGTGGAAACACCATATATTTT
CDR3aa: CASSRGVGGNTIYF

j_gene: TRBJ1-2
abundance: -
d_gene: -
v_gene: TRBV4-3
CDR3nt: TGCGCCAGCAGCCAAGAGGACTTGAGGAATGGCTACACCTTC
CDR3aa: CASSQEDLRNGYTF

j_gene: TRBJ1-1
abundance: -
d_gene: -
v_gene: TRBV7-9
CDR3nt: TGTGCCAGCAGCTTACCCTTCTTCAGGAACACTGAAGCTTTCTTT
CDR3aa: CASSLPFFRNTEAFF

j_gene: TRBJ1-3
abundance: -
d_gene: -
v_gene: TRBV18
CDR3nt: TGTGCCAGCTCACCAAGGACATGGGACACCATATATTTT
CDR3aa: CASSPRTWDTIYF

j_gene: TRBJ2-1
abundance: once
d_gene: -
v_gene: TRBV6-6
CDR3nt: TGTGCCAGCAGGAAACAGTCCAGCTCCTACAATGAGCAGTTCTTC
CDR3aa: CASRKQSSSYNEQFF

j_gene: TRBJ1-6
abundance: -
d_gene: -
v_gene: TRBV15
CDR3nt: TGTGCCACCAGCAGAGCCCCGGATAATTCACCCCTCCACTTT
CDR3aa: CATSRAPDNSPLHF

j_gene: TRBJ2-5
abundance: -
d_gene: TRBD1
v_gene: TRBV7-2
CDR3nt: TGTGCCAGCAGCTTGACAGGGGGTCAAGAGACCCAGTACTTC
CDR3aa: CASSLTGGQETQYF

j_gene: TRBJ1-2
abundance: -
d_gene: TRBD1
v_gene: TRBV18
CDR3nt: TGTGCCAGCTCACCCGAACTGGGACAGGGAGCTGGCTACACCTTC
CDR3aa: CASSPELGQGAGYTF

j_gene: TRBJ1-1
abundance: medium-sized
d_gene: -
v_gene: TRBV9
CDR3nt: TGTGCCAGCAGCGTAGAAGGGACTAACACTGAAGCTTTCTTT
CDR3aa: CASSVEGTNTEAFF

j_gene: TRBJ2-1
abundance: -
d_gene: -
v_gene: TRBV14
CDR3nt: TGTGCCAGCAGCCGAATGACGGTCGGCCTCTCCTACAATGAGCAGTTCTTC
CDR3aa: CASSRMTVGLSYNEQFF

j_gene: TRBJ1-6
abundance: -
d_gene: TRBD1
v_gene: TRBV30
CDR3nt: TGTGCCTGGAGTCGGGACAGGGGATTTTCACCCCTCCACTTT
CDR3aa: CAWSRDRGFSPLHF

j_gene: TRBJ1-5
abundance: -
d_gene: TRBD1
v_gene: TRBV12-5
CDR3nt: TGTGCTAGTGGGCTGACAGGGAATCAGCCCCAGCATTTT
CDR3aa: CASGLTGNQPQHF

j_gene: TRBJ1-2
abundance: -
d_gene: -
v_gene: TRBV3-1/TRBV3-2
CDR3nt: TGTGCCAGCAGCCAAGATAGCTTCCCGCGGCGTGGCTACACCTTC
CDR3aa: CASSQDSFPRRGYTF

j_gene: TRBJ2-5
abundance: -
d_gene: -
v_gene: TRBV6-5
CDR3nt: TGTGCCATCCTGGACTCCATCCAAGAGACCCAGTACTTC
CDR3aa: CAILDSIQETQYF

j_gene: TRBJ2-5
abundance: -
d_gene: TRBD2
v_gene: TRBV6-6
CDR3nt: TGTGCCAGCAGTTGGGGACTAGCGGGGCAAGAGACCCAGTACTTC
CDR3aa: CASSWGLAGQETQYF

j_gene: TRBJ1-5
abundance: -
d_gene: TRBD1
v_gene: TRBV19
CDR3nt: TGTGCCAGTAGTATCCTAGGACAGGGGGCGTTTCAGCCCCAGCATTTT
CDR3aa: CASSILGQGAFQPQHF

j_gene: TRBJ1-4
abundance: few
d_gene: -
v_gene: TRBV5-1
CDR3nt: TGCGCCAGCAGCTTGGCAGGGGTAGGCGATGAAAAACTGTTTTTT
CDR3aa: CASSLAGVGDEKLFF